In this sample, the clone carrying this TCR beta chain turned up a few times. Its target is unknown. Use of 60 Vbeta and 13 Jbeta primers characterized the PCR. This table comes from immunoSEQ multiplex PCR, and its TCRdb copy is limited to in-frame clones, with some not included. The sample includes some 90,000 clones, approximately 80% of them seen just once. This entry belongs to a study of cytomegalovirus exposure and HLA in healthy donors. Study details: A preliminary data release comprised tens of millions of unique TCRs obtained from HLA-typed donors. Study-wide results and limits: Indistinguishability led to the exclusion of some V segments, TRBV6-2 and TRBV6-3 included.

The V gene end was trimmed by 5 bases and the J gene end by 2 bases; junction bases not matched to a gene: 5. Germline assignment: CDR1 SGHAT and CDR2 FQNNGV. The CDR3 is 15 amino acids. The rearrangement links TRBV11-2 to TRBJ1-2, with 10 bases matching TRBD1. Input material: PBMCs. The source of this sequence is a woman aged 45-60 years in good health and CMV-seropositive. CDR3 loop: CASSLQGQGNYGYTF. CDR3 coding DNA: TGTGCCAGCAGCCTACAGGGACAGGGGAACTATGGCTACACCTTC.